These 17 T cell receptor beta chains were sequenced from one sample in a study of cytomegalovirus exposure and HLA in healthy donors. 60 Vbeta and 13 Jbeta primers were used in PCR. Assay: immunoSEQ multiplex PCR; the TCRdb copy retains only in-frame clones and omits some. Altogether hundreds of thousands of clones are present, approximately 82% being singletons, with the ten largest covering 0.55% to 0.7%. Sequencing was done on a sample of PBMCs. These receptors came from a woman in her thirties or forties in good health and CMV-seronegative.

This clone has a handful of counts. The V and J genes are TRBV6-5 and TRBJ1-2, with D possibly being TRBD1 (6 bases). From germline, CDR1 is MNHEY and CDR2 SVGAGI. This CDR3 has 14 amino acids. Between the trimmed V and J ends, which lost 6 bases and 0 bases, there was a span of 11 bases. This CDR3 is CASRTGTSNYGYTF. DNA of the CDR3: TGTGCCAGCAGAACAGGGACCTCTAACTATGGCTACACCTTC.

This clone has just a few counts. The J gene is TRBJ2-1, the V gene TRBV4-3; 9 bases align to TRBD2. Germline trimming cut 0 bases from V and 7 bases from J; bases unmatched to any gene: 10. The germline V gene has CDR1 LGHNA and CDR2 YSLEER. The CDR3 runs to 17 residues. The CDR3 here is CASSQDQPGLALNEQFF. The DNA of the CDR3 is TGCGCCAGCAGCCAAGATCAGCCGGGACTAGCCCTTAATGAGCAGTTCTTC.

This clone has a single count. The chain recombines TRBV2 with TRBJ1-2, with 9 positions matching TRBD1. V lost 5 bases and J lost 9; bases outside the gene matches: 7. The CDR3 length is 13 residues. Germline assignment: CDR1 SNHLY and CDR2 FYNNEI. CDR3 in amino acids: CASSTGQGISYTF. The CDR3 nucleotides are TGTGCCAGCAGTACGGGACAGGGCATTAGCTACACCTTC.

Remarks on this clone: This is likely a read error, given that the CDR3 carries no conserved phenylalanine or tryptophan at its end. The chain employs TRBV4-3 and TRBJ1-2; 7 nucleotides align to TRBD1. The CDR3 has 14 amino acids. The J segment lost 7 bases and the V segment lost 1 base, leaving 6 bases of the junction unmatched. Germline V lookup: CDR1 LGHNA, CDR2 YSLEER. In nucleotides, the CDR3 is TGCGCCAGCAGCCAAGTCGACAGGGAAGGTGGCTACACCCTC. Its protein product is CASSQVDREGGYTL.

This chain uses TRBV7-6 with TRBJ1-2; D is possibly TRBD1 (6 bases). The CDR3 is 15 amino acids. Germline V CDR1 and CDR2: SGHVS, FNYEAQ. V lost 5 bases and J lost 6, with 19 bases in between. CDR3 sequence (DNA): TGTGCCAGCAGCCCCACGATCGAACAGGGAAATGGCTACACCTTC. This translates into CASSPTIEQGNGYTF.

The sample holds a few counts of this clone. The rearrangement uses TRBV6-6 and TRBJ1-1; D uncertain. Trimming cost V 6 bases and J 0 bases, with 11 bases left between them. This CDR3 has 14 residues. The V gene's germline CDR1 is MNHNY and CDR2 SVGAGI (reference sequence). DNA of the CDR3: TGTGCCAGCAGCCCTTCAGGTATGAACACTGAAGCTTTCTTT. Its protein product is CASSPSGMNTEAFF.

The chain links TRBV5-1 to TRBJ2-7, with D possibly matching TRBD1 (6 bases). The V end lost 2 bases, the J end lost 2 bases, and 11 bases lay between the germline ends. Germline CDR1 is SGHRS and CDR2 is YFSETQ. CDR3 length: 14 residues. The CDR3 DNA sequence: TGCGCCAGCAGCTTATGGACAGAGGCCTACGAGCAGTACTTC. This codes for CASSLWTEAYEQYF. The full variable domain, with the rest looked up from reference TRBV5-1 and TRBJ2-7, is KAGVTQTPRYLIKTRGQQVTLSCSPISGHRSVSWYQQTPGQGLQFLFEYFSETQRNKGNFPGRFSGRQFSNSRSEMNVSTLELGDSALYLCASSLWTEAYEQYFGPGTRLTVT.

V and J are TRBV9 and TRBJ2-5, with 11 nucleotides matching TRBD1. This CDR3 has 15 residues. V lost 3 bases, J lost 4 bases, and 5 bases stayed unmatched. CDR1 and CDR2 (germline): SGDLS, YYNGEE. This CDR3 is CASSARDRGVETQYF. CDR3 in DNA: TGTGCCAGCAGCGCCAGGGACAGGGGGGTAGAGACCCAGTACTTC.

This chain joins TRBV11-3 and TRBJ2-1, with 9 bases aligning to TRBD1. Germline V gene data show CDR1 as SGHNT and CDR2 as YENEEA. V trimming: 4 bases; J trimming: 1 base; junction bases outside the gene matches: 2. This CDR3 contains 15 residues. As DNA, the CDR3 is TGTGCCAGCAGCTCAGGACAGGGGTCCTACAATGAGCAGTTCTTC. It yields the protein CASSSGQGSYNEQFF.

This clone is a singleton in its sample. The chain has TRBV6-4 and TRBJ2-2, with TRBD2 as a possible D gene (5 bases). V was trimmed by 2 bases and J by 4 bases, leaving 11 bases between them. CDR1 and CDR2 from the germline V gene are MRHNA and SNTAGT. The CDR3 is 15 amino acids. In DNA, the CDR3 is TGTGCCAGCAGTGACGGCGGCGCGGGCACCGGGGAGCTGTTTTTT. Its translation is CASSDGGAGTGELFF.

This clone has just a few counts. The chain carries TRBV7-9 and TRBJ2-5; D may be TRBD1 (6 bases). With 5 bases removed from V and 1 base from J, the gap between germline ends came to 14 bases. This CDR3 region has 15 residues. Germline assignment: CDR1 SEHNR and CDR2 FQNEAQ (reference sequence). In DNA, the CDR3 is TGTGCCAGCAGCCTAAACGACAGGACCCAAGAGACCCAGTACTTC. This codes for CASSLNDRTQETQYF.

The genes are TRBV6-1 and TRBJ1-2, with D maybe TRBD1 (5 bases). The V gene's germline CDR1 is MNHNS and CDR2 SASEGT. The CDR3 has 14 residues. The V end lost 7 bases, the J end lost 8 bases, and 20 bases lay between the germline ends. The CDR3: CASTEGSRAPGYTF. CDR3 nucleotide sequence: TGTGCCAGCACAGAAGGGTCCAGGGCGCCCGGCTACACCTTC.

This clone was picked up one time. Written as DNA, the CDR3 is TGCGCCAGCAGCTTGGACATCCTCTATGGCTACACCTTC. Its protein product is CASSLDILYGYTF. V and J are TRBV5-1 and TRBJ1-2; no clear D. Germline loops: CDR1 SGHRS, CDR2 YFSETQ. The V gene lost 0 bases and the J gene lost 4 bases, with 7 bases spanning the gap. CDR3 size: 13 residues.

To note about this clone: The sample holds other DNA sequences that translate to the same CDR3. The V call is TRBV15, the J call TRBJ1-1; D is ambiguous. The germline V gene encodes CDR1 LNHNV and CDR2 YYDKDF (reference sequence). This CDR3 comprises 15 residues. V dropped 0 bases and J dropped 2 bases, with 10 bases sitting between them. The CDR3 bases are TGTGCCACCAGCAGAGATTTGGCCCCCAACACTGAAGCTTTCTTT. This encodes CATSRDLAPNTEAFF.

This clone was seen only once. The chain employs TRBV19 and TRBJ1-4; TRBD1 is a possible D gene (5 bases). V dropped 8 bases and J dropped 0 bases, with 13 bases sitting between them. The CDR3 contains 15 residues. The germline V gene has CDR1 LNHDA and CDR2 SQIVND (reference sequence). For the CDR3, the DNA is TGTGCCAGTTCGCAGGGAGGGTCAACTAATGAAAAACTGTTTTTT. Translating it yields CASSQGGSTNEKLFF.

The chain recombines TRBV28 with TRBJ1-2; D gene uncertain. This CDR3 is built from 13 residues. The V and J ends lost 3 bases and 8 bases respectively, with 13 bases between them. Germline assignment: CDR1 MDHEN and CDR2 SYDVKM. The CDR3 loop is CASSFLDASGYTF. DNA of the CDR3: TGTGCCAGCAGTTTTTTGGACGCTAGCGGCTACACCTTC.

The chain carries TRBV4-3 and TRBJ1-3, with D possibly TRBD1 on 6 matching bases. The CDR3 contains 15 residues. Germline-derived CDR1 and CDR2 are LGHNA and YSLEER. Trimming removed 3 bases from V and 0 bases from J, with 9 bases in between. CDR3 nucleotide sequence: TGCGCCAGCAGCCAGGGACACTTCTCTGGAAACACCATATATTTT. It codes for CASSQGHFSGNTIYF.